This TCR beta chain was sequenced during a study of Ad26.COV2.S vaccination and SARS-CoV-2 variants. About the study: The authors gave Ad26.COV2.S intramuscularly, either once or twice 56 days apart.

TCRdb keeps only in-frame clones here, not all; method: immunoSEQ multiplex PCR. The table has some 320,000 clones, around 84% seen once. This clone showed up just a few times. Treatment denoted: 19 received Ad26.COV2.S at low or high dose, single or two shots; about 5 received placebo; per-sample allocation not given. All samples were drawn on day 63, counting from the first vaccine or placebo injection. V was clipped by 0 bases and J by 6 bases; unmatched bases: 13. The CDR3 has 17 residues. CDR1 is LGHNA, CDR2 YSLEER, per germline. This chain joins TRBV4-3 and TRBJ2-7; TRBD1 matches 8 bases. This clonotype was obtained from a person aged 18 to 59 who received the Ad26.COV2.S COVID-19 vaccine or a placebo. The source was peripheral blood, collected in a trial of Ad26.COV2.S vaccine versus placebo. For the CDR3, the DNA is TGCGCCAGCAGCCAAGATCGATGGGACCAGGGGGCGAGCGAGCAGTACTTC. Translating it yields CASSQDRWDQGASEQYF.